One and the same sample provided the 2 T cell receptor beta chains below, sequenced in a study of tissue T cells after allogeneic stem cell transplantation. Method: immunoSEQ multiplex PCR; TCRdb's copy keeps in-frame clones and lacks some. The sample shows roughly 50,000 clones, about three quarters of them seen only once. The sample was sorted cells pooled from one or two spleens. The receptors were sampled from a pool of C57BL/6 mice in good health.

Comment on this clone: Gene names are mouse gene names. The missing CDR3 end, 1 residue past where the read stops, is filled in from the germline J gene. The V gene is TRBV4, the J gene TRBJ1-6; 7 positions match TRBD1. TRBJ1-6 is an ORF; its function is uncertain. The CDR3 is 15 residues long. V lost 4 bases and J lost 7; bases outside the gene matches: 7. The germline V gene encodes CDR1 LGHDT and CDR2 YNNKQL (reference sequence). The CDR3 bases that were read are TGTGCCAGCAGCTTTGGACAGGCGGGGAATTCGCCCCTCTAC. Protein sequence: CASSFGQAGNSPLY. The CDR3 in full is CASSFGQAGNSPLYF.

Turning to this clone: Genes here carry mouse names. The CDR3 extends 1 residue past the end of the read, so its final part is completed from the germline J gene. This CDR3 is also generated by other DNA sequences in the sample. The chain carries TRBV2 and TRBJ1-3, with D uncertain. The CDR3 sequence is 14 residues long. Trimming removed 3 bases from V and 0 bases from J, with 6 bases in between. Germline V lookup: CDR1 LGHNA, CDR2 YSYQKL. Here the CDR3 reads CASSQTNSGNTLYF. Incomplete CDR3 DNA: TGTGCCAGCAGCCAGACAAATTCTGGAAATACGCTCTAT. The entire variable domain, with the rest obtained from reference TRBV2 and TRBJ1-3, is as follows: DPKIIQKPKYLVAVTGSEKILICEQYLGHNAMYWYRQSAKKPLEFMFSYSYQKLMDNQTASSRFQPQSSKKNHLDLQITALKPDDSATYFCASSQTNSGNTLYFGEGSRLIVV.